The 22 T cell receptor beta chains given below trace back to one sample, sequenced in a study of siplizumab effects on memory and regulatory T cells (dated by TCRdb to the late 2010s). The library was produced with the immunoSEQ multiplex PCR assay. Drawn from immuneACCESS, this table holds only the in-frame rearrangements with V and J called that TCRdb kept. Clones are partly lost; checked studies trace under half to an unresolved V gene and leave the rest unexplained. Across this sample there are around 65,000 clones, with around 79% seen only once. The ten largest make up roughly 0.4% of the sample. Sequencing was carried out using memory CD4+ T cells sorted from blood. According to the study, the label for this sample's cell subset or site signals: unstimulated CD4+ memory T cells. The receptor source for this set is a human donor in good health.

The chain uses TRBV5-8 and TRBJ1-1; D not certain. V shed 3 bases and J shed 7 bases, with 16 bases lying between them. This CDR3 spans 14 amino acids. Germline assignment: CDR1 SGHTS and CDR2 YDEGEE. The CDR3 reads CASSSRTIGHEAFF. Written as DNA, the CDR3 is TGTGCCAGCAGCTCCCGAACCATAGGGCATGAAGCTTTCTTT.

The chain uses TRBV4-2 and TRBJ1-2, with D hard to call. Trimming removed 0 bases at V and 5 bases at J, with 13 bases between. The germline gives CDR1 LGHNA, CDR2 YNFKEQ. The CDR3 covers 15 residues. The CDR3 nucleotides are TGTGCCAGCAGCCAAGATCCCACAGCCCTTTATGGCTACACCTTC. It specifies CASSQDPTALYGYTF.

The chain employs TRBV9 and TRBJ1-1, with 7 bases that match TRBD1. V shed 1 base, J shed 0 bases, and the junction held 6 bases outside the gene matches. Germline CDR1 is SGDLS and CDR2 is YYNGEE. The CDR3 contains 16 residues. The CDR3, as DNA: TGTGCCAGCAGCGTACTGACAGGGCCCCTGAACACTGAAGCTTTCTTT. This codes for CASSVLTGPLNTEAFF.

In its sample, this clone was seen once. The chain links TRBV10-3 to TRBJ1-2, with TRBD1 matching 8 bases. Trimming removed 2 bases from V and 7 bases from J; junction bases left unmatched: 6. Germline lookup yields CDR1 ENHRY and CDR2 SYGVKD. The CDR3 has 14 residues. CDR3 amino acids: CAISERQGLGGYTF. In DNA, the CDR3 is TGTGCCATCAGTGAGAGACAGGGGTTGGGTGGCTACACCTTC.

The chain couples TRBV28 to TRBJ1-4; D call uncertain. V lost 6 bases and J 7 bases, leaving 9 bases between the germline ends. The V gene's germline CDR1 is MDHEN and CDR2 SYDVKM. This CDR3 has 12 residues. The CDR3 nucleotides read TGTGCCAGCAGAGCGGTTACTGAAAAACTGTTTTTT. It encodes CASRAVTEKLFF.

A word on this clone: The sample holds other DNA sequences that translate to the same CDR3. The chain recombines TRBV7-9 with TRBJ1-1; D is undetermined. Trimming left V 3 bases short and J 0 bases short, with 5 bases between. The CDR3 has 13 amino acids. The V gene's germline CDR1 is SEHNR and CDR2 FQNEAQ (reference sequence). CDR3 nucleotide sequence: TGTGCCAGCAGCTTCGGCCTGAACACTGAAGCTTTCTTT. It yields the protein CASSFGLNTEAFF.

V is TRBV27 and J is TRBJ1-2; weak D call: TRBD1 (6 bases). The CDR3 consists of 16 residues. Germline lookup yields CDR1 MNHEY and CDR2 SMNVEV (reference sequence). Between the trimmed V and J ends, which lost 0 bases and 4 bases, there was a span of 15 bases. CDR3 nucleotides: TGTGCCAGCAGTTTATCGCCGCGCGTGGGGGCCTATGGCTACACCTTC. Encoded protein: CASSLSPRVGAYGYTF.

CDR3 sequence: CASSIEGQGGEQYF. The CDR3 region has the DNA TGTGCCAGTAGTATAGAGGGCCAGGGGGGCGAGCAGTACTTC. This rearrangement joins TRBV19 to TRBJ2-7, with a weak D call TRBD1 (7 bases). V was shortened by 0 bases and J by 6 bases, with 12 bases between the two germline ends. Germline lookup yields CDR1 LNHDA and CDR2 SQIVND (reference sequence). This CDR3 contains 14 residues.

This clone was picked up a small number of times. Within the sample, other DNA sequences also encode this same CDR3. The chain is built from TRBV7-9 and TRBJ1-1; D is ambiguous. V gave up 0 bases and J gave up 6 bases, with 5 bases separating them. This CDR3 has 12 residues. Germline CDR1 SEHNR, CDR2 FQNEAQ (reference sequence). CDR3 residues: CASSLAAAEAFF. In nucleotides, the CDR3 is TGTGCCAGCAGCTTAGCGGCAGCTGAAGCTTTCTTT.

The rearrangement joins TRBV7-2 to TRBJ1-2; TRBD1 is a possible D gene (5 bases). CDR1 is SGHTA, CDR2 FQGNSA, per germline. This CDR3 contains 16 residues. Between the trimmed V and J ends, which lost 1 base and 5 bases, there was a span of 17 bases. CDR3 in amino acids: CASSLDSGGGAYGYTF. The CDR3 coding sequence is TGTGCCAGCAGCTTAGACTCCGGGGGGGGAGCTTATGGCTACACCTTC.

This clone was counted a single time. V usage is TRBV9 and J usage is TRBJ1-1; no definite D call. Germline CDR1 SGDLS, CDR2 YYNGEE. Trimming took off 0 bases at V and 3 bases at J, with 9 bases between the two ends. The CDR3 contains 14 residues. CDR3 sequence reads: CASSVGAGYTEAFF. DNA for the CDR3: TGTGCCAGCAGCGTAGGAGCCGGTTACACTGAAGCTTTCTTT.

This clone has just one count. CDR3 loop: CASSLIGRSSGNTIYF. Written as DNA, the CDR3 is TGCGCCAGCAGCTTAATCGGCCGGAGCTCTGGAAACACCATATATTTT. The chain has TRBV5-1 and TRBJ1-3; D is unclear. Germline CDR1 SGHRS, CDR2 YFSETQ. This CDR3 is 16 amino acids long. V was pared by 2 bases and J by 0 bases, with 12 bases between.

The CDR3 coding sequence is TGTGCCAGCAGCCCCCGGGACTACACTTGGGGACCCCTCCACTTT. Its protein product is CASSPRDYTWGPLHF. The chain couples TRBV5-6 to TRBJ1-6; tentative D call: TRBD1 (5 bases). Per germline, CDR1 SGHDT and CDR2 YYEEEE. The CDR3 covers 15 residues. V lost 4 bases, J lost 12 bases, and 20 bases lay in between.

The CDR3 spells CASSEWAAGANVLTF. The CDR3 DNA reads as TGTGCCAGCAGTGAATGGGCAGCAGGGGCCAACGTCCTGACTTTC. The J gene is TRBJ2-6, the V gene TRBV6-1; D is unresolved. The CDR3 loop spans 15 amino acids. The germline V and J ends were trimmed by 2 bases and 4 bases, with 9 bases remaining between them. CDR1 and CDR2 from the germline V gene are MNHNS and SASEGT.

The chain has TRBV19 and TRBJ1-2; TRBD1 might be the D (5 bases). V was pared by 3 bases and J by 2 bases, with 13 bases between. This CDR3 spans 15 amino acids. Germline CDR1 reads LNHDA; CDR2 reads SQIVND (reference sequence). CDR3 protein: CASSIPKTVNYGYTF. The CDR3 DNA reads TGTGCCAGTAGTATCCCAAAGACAGTGAACTATGGCTACACCTTC. Full variable domain (rest looked up from reference TRBV19 and TRBJ1-2): DGGITQSPKYLFRKEGQNVTLSCEQNLNHDAMYWYRQDPGQGLRLIYYSQIVNDFQKGDIAEGYSVSREKKESFPLTVTSAQKNPTAFYLCASSIPKTVNYGYTFGSGTRLTVV.

This chain connects TRBV18 to TRBJ1-2, with D unresolved. The CDR3 consists of 9 residues. V lost 3 bases and J lost 10, with 3 bases in between. The germline V gene encodes CDR1 KGHSH and CDR2 LQKENI. The CDR3 reads CASSPDYTF. The CDR3 DNA sequence: TGTGCCAGCTCACCTGACTACACCTTC.

The chain uses TRBV7-6 and TRBJ1-1, with D uncertain. The V end was cut by 3 bases, the J end by 4 bases, with 9 bases between. The CDR3 covers 13 residues. The germline V gene encodes CDR1 SGHVS and CDR2 FNYEAQ. Here the CDR3 DNA reads TGTGCCAGCAGCTTGGGAGGGTCCACTGAAGCTTTCTTT. It specifies CASSLGGSTEAFF.

CDR3 coding DNA: TGTGCCAGCAGTGGGCTAGCGGCGGAACTGAACTACGAGCAGTACTTC. Translated: CASSGLAAELNYEQYF. The chain combines TRBV27 with TRBJ2-7; 7 bases fit TRBD2. This CDR3 comprises 16 residues. From germline, CDR1 is MNHEY and CDR2 SMNVEV (reference sequence). V trimming: 5 bases; J trimming: 3 bases; junction bases outside the gene matches: 13.

The chain joins TRBV18 to TRBJ2-5; no clear D. The CDR3 sequence is 16 residues long. Germline-derived CDR1 and CDR2 are KGHSH and LQKENI. V lost 3 bases and J lost 3, with 17 bases in between. CDR3 loop: CASSPRWGREEETQYF. CDR3 in DNA: TGTGCCAGCTCACCCCGATGGGGAAGAGAAGAAGAGACCCAGTACTTC.

This rearrangement joins TRBV7-8 to TRBJ2-1; D assignment may be TRBD1 or TRBD2 (6 bases each). Between the trimmed V and J ends, which lost 2 bases and 6 bases, there was a span of 17 bases. This CDR3 has 16 residues. The V gene's germline CDR1 is SGHVS and CDR2 FQNEAQ. The CDR3 DNA reads TGTGCCAGCAGCTTATTGGGCGGGACATTCACCAATGAGCAGTTCTTC. Amino acids: CASSLLGGTFTNEQFF.

J is TRBJ2-7 and V is TRBV28; the D gene is possibly TRBD2 (6 bases). Germline-derived CDR1 and CDR2 are MDHEN and SYDVKM. The V and J ends lost 6 bases and 0 bases respectively, with 15 bases between them. The CDR3 totals 15 residues. CDR3 nucleotide sequence: TGTGCCAGCAGAGAAACCGGGACTTTCTCCTACGAGCAGTACTTC. Its protein product is CASRETGTFSYEQYF.

V is TRBV11-3 and J is TRBJ2-2; TRBD2 is a possible D gene (6 bases). Trimming cost V 0 bases and J 2 bases, with 19 bases left between them. The CDR3 is 19 residues long. Germline V gene lookup returns CDR1 SGHNT and CDR2 YENEEA. Here the CDR3 reads CASSLDFSKGGVNTGELFF. The CDR3 bases are TGTGCCAGCAGCTTAGATTTTTCCAAGGGCGGGGTTAACACCGGGGAGCTGTTTTTT.